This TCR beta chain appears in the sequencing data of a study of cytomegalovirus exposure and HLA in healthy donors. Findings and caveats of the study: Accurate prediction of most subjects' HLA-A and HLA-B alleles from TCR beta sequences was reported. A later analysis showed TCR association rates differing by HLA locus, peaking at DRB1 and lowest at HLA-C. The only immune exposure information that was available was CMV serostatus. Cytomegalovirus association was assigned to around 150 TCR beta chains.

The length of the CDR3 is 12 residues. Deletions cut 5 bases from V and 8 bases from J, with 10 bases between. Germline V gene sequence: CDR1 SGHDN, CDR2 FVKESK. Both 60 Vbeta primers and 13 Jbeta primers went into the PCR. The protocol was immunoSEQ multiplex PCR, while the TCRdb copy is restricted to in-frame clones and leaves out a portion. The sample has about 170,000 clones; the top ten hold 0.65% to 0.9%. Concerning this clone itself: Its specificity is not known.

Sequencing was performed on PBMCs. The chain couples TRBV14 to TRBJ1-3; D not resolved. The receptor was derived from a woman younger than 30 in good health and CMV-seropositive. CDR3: CASSSPGYTIYF. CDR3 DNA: TGTGCCAGCAGCTCCCCAGGATACACCATATATTTT.